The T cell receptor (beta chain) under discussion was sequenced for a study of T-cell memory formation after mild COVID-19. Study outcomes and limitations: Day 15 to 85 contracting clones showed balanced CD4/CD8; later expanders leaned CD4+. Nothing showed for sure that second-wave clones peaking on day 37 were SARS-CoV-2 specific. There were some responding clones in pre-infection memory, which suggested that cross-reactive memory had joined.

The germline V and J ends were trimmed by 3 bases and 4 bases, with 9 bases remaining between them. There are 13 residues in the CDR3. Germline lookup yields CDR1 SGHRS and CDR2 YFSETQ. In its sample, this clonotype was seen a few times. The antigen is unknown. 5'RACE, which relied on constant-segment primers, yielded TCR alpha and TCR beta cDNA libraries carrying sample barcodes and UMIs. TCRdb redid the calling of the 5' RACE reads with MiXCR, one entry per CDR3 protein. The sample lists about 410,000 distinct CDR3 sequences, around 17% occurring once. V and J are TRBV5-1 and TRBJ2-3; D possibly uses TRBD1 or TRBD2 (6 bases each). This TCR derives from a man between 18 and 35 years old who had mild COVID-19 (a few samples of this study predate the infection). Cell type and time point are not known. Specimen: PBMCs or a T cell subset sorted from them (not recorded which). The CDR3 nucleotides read TGCGCCAGCAGCTGGGGGGCCGCAGATACGCAGTATTTT. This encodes CASSWGAADTQYF.